The 23 T cell receptor beta chains below come from one sample, sequenced in a study of blood T cell repertoires in COVID-19. Clones were sequenced by immunoSEQ multiplex PCR, and TCRdb holds only the in-frame ones, with some missing. The sample carries 200,000 to 250,000 clones, roughly four fifths recorded once. Source material: peripheral blood. The receptors were gathered from a woman aged 80 or older with acute or convalescent COVID-19.

V is TRBV6-1 and J is TRBJ1-1; unclear D gene. The CDR3 spans 13 residues. Germline V gene lookup returns CDR1 MNHNS and CDR2 SASEGT. V was cut by 2 bases and J by 2 bases, with 6 bases left in between. CDR3 nucleotides: TGTGCCAGCAGTGAACAGTCAAACACTGAAGCTTTCTTT. The encoded protein is CASSEQSNTEAFF.

The chain is built from TRBV11-2 and TRBJ2-2; no definite D call. The CDR3 extends over 14 amino acids. The V and J ends lost 10 bases and 0 bases respectively, with 12 bases between them. Germline values: CDR1 SGHAT, CDR2 FQNNGV. CDR3: CATKRGSNTGELFF. As DNA, the CDR3 is TGTGCCACCAAAAGAGGATCGAACACCGGGGAGCTGTTTTTT.

CDR3 coding DNA: TGTGCCAGCAGTTTAGCCAGCTCCTACGAGCAGTACTTC. Protein: CASSLASSYEQYF. The V and J genes are TRBV12-3 or TRBV12-4 and TRBJ2-7; D gene ambiguous. Trimming pared 0 bases from V and 0 bases from J, leaving 3 bases between. The CDR3 has 13 amino acids.

The chain carries TRBV18 and TRBJ1-2, with D possibly being TRBD1 (5 bases). V was pared by 6 bases and J by 3 bases, with 14 bases between. CDR3 length: 14 residues. The germline V gene encodes CDR1 KGHSH and CDR2 LQKENI. The CDR3 DNA follows: TGTGCCAGCTCCGCGACAGTGGAATACTATGGCTACACCTTC. Amino acid sequence: CASSATVEYYGYTF.

The J gene is TRBJ2-7, the V gene TRBV13; 11 bases agree with TRBD2. Germline-derived CDR1 and CDR2 are PRHDT and FYEKMQ (reference sequence). The CDR3 is made up of 17 amino acids. V lost 2 bases to trimming and J lost 3 bases; unmatched junction nucleotides: 9. CDR3 residues: CASSLRLAGGPYYEQYF. In DNA form, the CDR3 reads TGTGCCAGCAGCTTACGGCTAGCGGGAGGACCCTACTACGAGCAGTACTTC. Full variable domain (outside the CDR3, taken from reference TRBV13 and TRBJ2-7): AAGVIQSPRHLIKEKRETATLKCYPIPRHDTVYWYQQGPGQDPQFLISFYEKMQSDKGSIPDRFSAQQFSDYHSELNMSSLELGDSALYFCASSLRLAGGPYYEQYFGPGTRLTVT.

This sequence joins TRBV27 and TRBJ2-1; perhaps TRBD2 as D (6 bases). The CDR3 sequence is 14 residues long. V was clipped by 8 bases and J by 2 bases, with 13 bases between them. The germline gives CDR1 MNHEY, CDR2 SMNVEV (reference sequence). The CDR3 reads CASCTERAYNEQFF. The CDR3, as DNA: TGTGCCAGCTGCACAGAGCGGGCCTACAATGAGCAGTTCTTC.

The chain combines TRBV11-3 with TRBJ2-2; 8 bases are shared with TRBD1. J was trimmed by 7 bases and V by 3 bases; bases with no gene match: 4. Looked up from germline, CDR1 is SGHNT and CDR2 is YENEEA. The CDR3 totals 14 residues. Here the CDR3 reads CASSLTGAGGELFF. CDR3 nucleotide sequence: TGTGCCAGCAGCTTGACAGGGGCGGGCGGGGAGCTGTTTTTT.

Regarding this clone: An end of the junction differs from the germline gene, which may be a read error. CDR3 bases: TGTGCCAACTCCCCAGACAGACGCTTC. Amino acid sequence: CANSPDRRF. The chain recombines TRBV2 with TRBJ2-7; D possibly corresponds to TRBD1 (5 bases). From germline, CDR1 is SNHLY and CDR2 FYNNEI. The CDR3 spans 9 residues.

The chain is built from TRBV7-2 and TRBJ2-7; TRBD2 aligns across 11 bases. Germline lookup yields CDR1 SGHTA and CDR2 FQGNSA. CDR3 size: 15 residues. With V trimmed by 3 bases and J by 7 bases, 8 bases remained unmatched. CDR3 residues: CASSLTSGTLGEQYF. The CDR3 coding sequence is TGTGCCAGCAGCTTGACTAGCGGGACCCTGGGGGAGCAGTACTTC.

The rearrangement joins TRBV3-1 (or the pseudogene TRBV3-2) to TRBJ2-3; the D gene is possibly TRBD2 (5 bases). This CDR3 is 16 amino acids long. Germline CDR1 is LGHDT and CDR2 is YNNKEL (reference sequence). Trimming shortened V by 0 bases and J by 2 bases, and 12 bases separated the two germline ends. The CDR3 DNA reads TGTGCCAGCAGCCAAGATTTGACGGGAACCACAGATACGCAGTATTTT. This codes for CASSQDLTGTTDTQYF.

The chain joins TRBV3-1 (or the pseudogene TRBV3-2) to TRBJ1-2, with TRBD1 matching over 8 bases. Germline CDR1 is LGHDT and CDR2 is YNNKEL (reference sequence). Germline trimming cut 1 base from V and 6 bases from J; bases unmatched to any gene: 13. The CDR3 length is 17 residues. In DNA, the CDR3 is TGTGCCAGCAGCCAAGGGGGCCTGGGCAGGGGGCCGGATGGCTACACCTTC. It yields the protein CASSQGGLGRGPDGYTF.

The V and J genes are TRBV28 and TRBJ1-2; D is undetermined. Trimming took 6 bases from V and 3 from J, leaving 11 bases between them. The V gene's germline CDR1 is MDHEN and CDR2 SYDVKM. The CDR3 covers 13 residues. CDR3 sequence: CASSVSVDYGYTF. The CDR3 nucleotides are TGTGCCAGCAGCGTATCGGTAGACTATGGCTACACCTTC.

V is TRBV5-8 and J is TRBJ2-3; D is perhaps TRBD2 (5 bases). Per germline, CDR1 SGHTS and CDR2 YDEGEE. This CDR3 is 13 amino acids long. V was trimmed by 1 base and J by 6 bases, leaving 9 bases between them. CDR3 coding DNA: TGTGCCAGCAGCTTGACTAGAAGGGATACGCAGTATTTT. Translation: CASSLTRRDTQYF.

The rearrangement joins TRBV5-1 to TRBJ2-5; TRBD1 matches at 8 bases. The V segment lost 0 bases and the J segment 5 bases; nucleotides outside the gene matches: 9. Germline values: CDR1 SGHRS, CDR2 YFSETQ. The CDR3 totals 16 residues. The CDR3 loop is CASSLARAGGPETQYF. DNA for the CDR3: TGCGCCAGCAGCTTGGCCAGAGCAGGGGGCCCGGAGACCCAGTACTTC.

The chain employs TRBV4-1 and TRBJ2-7; TRBD2 matches at 7 bases. The CDR3 length is 15 residues. Germline lookup yields CDR1 MGHRA and CDR2 YSYEKL. Trimming took 3 bases from V and 3 from J; bases not matched to a gene: 8. The CDR3 loop reads CASSQGRRENYEQYF. CDR3 in DNA: TGCGCCAGCAGCCAGGGTAGGCGGGAGAACTACGAGCAGTACTTC.

The rearrangement uses TRBV2 and TRBJ1-3; 7 nucleotides match TRBD1. From germline, CDR1 is SNHLY and CDR2 FYNNEI. Trimming at V came to 5 bases and at J to 3 bases, leaving 1 base not matched to a gene. There are 13 residues in the CDR3. DNA for the CDR3: TGTGCCAGCAGTTGGGACAGTGGAAACACCATATATTTT. Its translation: CASSWDSGNTIYF.

In its sample, this clone was seen a few times. This chain links TRBV5-1 with TRBJ1-1; 7 bases align to TRBD1. The V gene end was trimmed by 0 bases and the J gene end by 4 bases; junction bases not matched to a gene: 3. Germline loops: CDR1 SGHRS, CDR2 YFSETQ. The CDR3 loop spans 14 amino acids. CDR3 loop: CASSLEGQPTEAFF. Written as DNA, the CDR3 is TGCGCCAGCAGCTTGGAGGGACAGCCCACTGAAGCTTTCTTT.

A single count supports this clone. The chain uses TRBV6-5 and TRBJ2-7, with 12 bases aligning to TRBD1. The CDR3 is made up of 15 amino acids. Germline trimming cut 6 bases from V and 7 bases from J; bases unmatched to any gene: 10. Germline V gene data show CDR1 as MNHEY and CDR2 as SVGAGI. CDR3 region: CASRPPGQGAREQYF. CDR3 bases: TGTGCCAGCAGGCCCCCGGGACAGGGGGCGCGTGAGCAGTACTTC.

This clone has a handful of counts. The chain is built from TRBV30 and TRBJ1-6, with D possibly TRBD1 on 6 matching bases. From germline, CDR1 is GTSNPN and CDR2 SVGIG (reference sequence). V was shortened by 3 bases and J by 5 bases, with 23 bases between the two germline ends. The CDR3 has 18 residues. The CDR3, as DNA: TGTGCCTGGAGGCTACAGGGTCGACTCGGAAACAATAATTCACCCCTCCACTTT. This gives the protein CAWRLQGRLGNNNSPLHF.

The rearrangement joins TRBV11-2 to TRBJ2-1, with 8 bases fitting TRBD2. After removal of 4 bases from V and 4 bases from J, the junction contained 12 bases not matched to a gene. Germline V gives CDR1 SGHAT, CDR2 FQNNGV. The CDR3 contains 17 residues. The CDR3 protein is CASSSRAGGGGYNEQFF. The CDR3 DNA is TGTGCCAGCAGCTCACGGGCGGGAGGAGGGGGGTACAATGAGCAGTTCTTC. The variable domain in full, with the rest retrieved from reference TRBV11-2 and TRBJ2-1, is EAGVAQSPRYKIIEKRQSVAFWCNPISGHATLYWYQQILGQGPKLLIQFQNNGVVDDSQLPKDRFSAERLKGVDSTLKIQPAKLEDSAVYLCASSSRAGGGGYNEQFFGPGTRLTVL.

The rearrangement joins TRBV19 to TRBJ2-7; TRBD1 is a possible D gene (6 bases). With 5 bases removed from V and 1 base from J, the gap between germline ends came to 15 bases. The germline V gene has CDR1 LNHDA and CDR2 SQIVND (reference sequence). There are 15 residues in the CDR3. CDR3 amino acids: CASSVSGVQSYEQYF. The CDR3 DNA follows: TGTGCCAGTAGTGTCTCAGGGGTTCAATCCTACGAGCAGTACTTC.

The chain recombines TRBV5-1 with TRBJ2-3, with TRBD2 identical over 8 bases. The CDR3 loop spans 15 amino acids. CDR1 is SGHRS and CDR2 is YFSETQ in the germline V gene. With 2 bases clipped from V and 7 bases from J, the junction kept 9 bases outside the gene matches. The CDR3 reads CASSLSGGAVNTQYF. CDR3 in DNA: TGCGCCAGCAGCTTAAGCGGGGGCGCGGTGAATACGCAGTATTTT. The full variable domain, completed using reference TRBV5-1 and TRBJ2-3, is KAGVTQTPRYLIKTRGQQVTLSCSPISGHRSVSWYQQTPGQGLQFLFEYFSETQRNKGNFPGRFSGRQFSNSRSEMNVSTLELGDSALYLCASSLSGGAVNTQYFGPGTRLTVL.

This clone has only a few counts. The CDR3: CASRTGIYNSPLHF. CDR3 in DNA: TGTGCCAGTAGAACAGGGATCTATAATTCACCCCTCCACTTT. This chain connects TRBV19 to TRBJ1-6; D is possibly TRBD1 (6 bases). CDR3 size: 14 residues. The germline V gene has CDR1 LNHDA and CDR2 SQIVND (reference sequence). The V end was cut by 6 bases, the J end by 3 bases, with 9 bases between.